Below, 2 T cell receptor beta chains from the same sample are listed, as sequenced in a study of T cells in Graves' hyperthyroidism and ophthalmopathy. Amplified TCR beta CDR3 regions came from RNA transcripts. The TCR CDR3 was amplified in a first-round RT-PCR using the HTBI primer set. TCRdb called the multiplex PCR reads again in MiXCR, with one record for every CDR3 protein. The sample consists of about 320,000 distinct CDR3 sequences, 16% of them appearing once. The sequencing input was blood. The receptor set was obtained from a man under 40 with Graves' hyperthyroidism.

This chain joins TRBV7-8 and TRBJ2-1, with 7 bases lining up with TRBD2. CDR3 length equals 21 residues. The ends lost 5 bases at V and 10 bases at J; junction bases unmatched: 32. Looked up from germline, CDR1 is SGHVS and CDR2 is FQNEAQ. CDR3 sequence (DNA): TGTGCCAGCAGCGTCCCGCTTCCGACTAGCTCCTCCAGCCAAACCTCAGGGGAGCAGTTCTTC. Translating gives CASSVPLPTSSSSQTSGEQFF.

Ten or more counts support this clonotype. The chain links TRBV11-2 to TRBJ2-1, with TRBD2 identical over 7 bases. Germline CDR1 and CDR2: SGHAT and FQNNGV. The CDR3 contains 16 residues. V shed 1 base, J shed 2 bases, and the junction held 5 bases outside the gene matches. This chain's CDR3 is CASSLGRGSAYNEQFF. The CDR3 nucleotides are TGTGCCAGCAGCTTAGGGCGCGGGAGTGCCTACAATGAGCAGTTCTTC.